Given below is one T cell receptor (beta chain) in context. Its antigen is unknown. The CDR3 totals 16 residues. Germline values: CDR1 SGHVS, CDR2 FQNEAQ. V lost 4 bases and J lost 4; bases outside the gene matches: 11. The data derive from a study of T cell repertoires in cytomegalovirus infection. Across the whole study: HLA-B-restricted CMV epitopes that are well studied, plus recently identified HLA-C-restricted ones, were used by the study. Shared public TCR beta signatures pointed to both CMV infection and a matching HLA type. Study-level results: Cumulative public TCR beta family frequency identified carriers of CMV plus the relevant HLA. In two of eight donors, the top clonotype was HLA-C-restricted CMV-specific.

TCRdb passed the reads through MiXCR, listing each CDR3 protein once. The data show fewer than 1,000,000 distinct CDR3 sequences, roughly 31% seen once. This specimen was cultured CD8+ T cells from PBMCs, taken from culture after CMV antigen stimulation. The TCR sequence derives from a human donor in good health (CMV status not recorded). Some clones in this sample may be carry-over from other donors' samples. The chain combines TRBV7-8 with TRBJ2-3; TRBD1 agrees at 7 bases. The CDR3 coding sequence is TGTGCCAGCAGCTCGTACAGGGGTGGGGTTGCAGATACGCAGTATTTT. It codes for CASSSYRGGVADTQYF.